This T cell receptor beta chain was captured by sequencing in a study of control samples from healthy donors and cancer patients (TCRdb year 2020). Trimming at the junction amounts to 1 base on V and 1 base on J, and the germline ends lie 28 bases apart. CDR1 and CDR2 (MNHNS, SASEGT) derive from the germline V gene. Reading from cysteine to phenylalanine, the CDR3 counts 21 amino acids. The DNA shown is the 63-base CDR3, in frame from base 1. The library was prepared using the immunoSEQ multiplex PCR assay. Entries here come from immuneACCESS through TCRdb and include only in-frame sequences with V and J called. Some clones fail to appear in such tables; in the studies checked, an unresolved V gene covers under half of the shortfall, and the cause of the remainder is unknown. The sample records about 120,000 clones, about 90% of which are singletons. The ten most abundant clones make up just under 3% of the sample.

On this clone itself: The target of this receptor is not known. No clone much larger than this one lies a single base away; base qualities are absent.

The sequence links TRBV6-1 to TRBJ1-2; possibly the D gene is TRBD1, per 5 matching bases. The TCR sequence derives from a man aged 55 to 70 in good health. Sequencing used blood. The CDR3 amino acid sequence is: CASSEVLLFGGARLGNYGYTF. The DNA is TGTGCCAGCAGTGAAGTTCTTCTGTTTGGAGGGGCCAGACTGGGTAACTATGGCTACACCTTC.